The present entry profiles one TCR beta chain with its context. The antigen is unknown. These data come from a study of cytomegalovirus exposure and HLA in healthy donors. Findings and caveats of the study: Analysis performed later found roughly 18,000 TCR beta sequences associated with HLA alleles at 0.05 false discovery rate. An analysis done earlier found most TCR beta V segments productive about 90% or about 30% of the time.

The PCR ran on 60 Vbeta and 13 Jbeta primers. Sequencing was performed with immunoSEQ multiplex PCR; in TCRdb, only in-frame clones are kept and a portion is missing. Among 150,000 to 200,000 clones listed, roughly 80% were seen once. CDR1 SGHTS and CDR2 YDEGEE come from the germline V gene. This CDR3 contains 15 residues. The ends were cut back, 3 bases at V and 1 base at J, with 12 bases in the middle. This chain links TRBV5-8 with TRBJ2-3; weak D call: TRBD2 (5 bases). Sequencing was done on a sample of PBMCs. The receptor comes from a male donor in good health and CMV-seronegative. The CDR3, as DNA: TGTGCCAGCAGCTCGCCGGAGGCGGGCACAGATACGCAGTATTTT. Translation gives CASSSPEAGTDTQYF.